This T cell receptor (beta chain) stems from a study of CD8 T cells in Susac syndrome. TEMRA cells were FACS-enriched, while CD8+ and CD4+ T cells were negatively isolated. Random hexamers were used to reverse transcribe 0.5 to 1 ug of RNA. TCRdb ran MiXCR on the immunoSEQ multiplex PCR reads and lists one entry per CDR3 protein. The sample yields about 180,000 distinct CDR3 sequences, 94% seen once. This sequence originates from a human donor with Susac syndrome. The sequencing input was CD4+ T cells from PBMCs.

The chain's CDR3 is CASSLPSRGAGANVLTF. In nucleotides, the CDR3 is TGTGCCAGCAGCTTGCCCTCCAGGGGCGCTGGGGCCAACGTCCTGACTTTC. V is TRBV5-4 and J is TRBJ2-6; a possible D gene is TRBD1 (6 bases). Germline loops: CDR1 SGHNT, CDR2 YYREEE (reference sequence). The CDR3 extends over 17 amino acids. Trimming shortened V by 1 base and J by 2 bases, and 13 bases separated the two germline ends. Drawing the rest from reference TRBV5-4 and TRBJ2-6, the complete variable domain is ETGVTQSPTHLIKTRGQQVTLRCSSQSGHNTVSWYQQALGQGPQFIFQYYREEENGRGNFPPRFSGLQFPNYSSELNVNALELDDSALYLCASSLPSRGAGANVLTFGAGSRLTVL.